A selection of T cell receptor beta chains follows, all from one sample in a study of T cell repertoires in cytomegalovirus infection. TCRdb re-analysed the reads in MiXCR, keeping a single row per CDR3 protein. This table has 650,000 to 900,000 distinct CDR3 sequences, almost 30% appearing once. No antigen is known for these receptors. Sequences were derived from cultured CD8+ T cells from PBMCs, sampled from culture after CMV antigen stimulation. These receptors came from a human donor in good health (CMV status not recorded). Some clones in this sample may be carry-over from other donors' samples. CDR3s include the opening cysteine and the closing phenylalanine or tryptophan. Fields, in order: CDR3 protein, CDR3 DNA, J gene, clone size, D gene, V gene. D genes are given only for firm matches. The listing skips clone size in some rows; elsewhere it reads once, few, many or a size class.

CDR3aa: CASSFRGANEQFF
CDR3nt: TGTGCCAGCAGTTTTCGGGGGGCAAATGAGCAGTTCTTC
j_gene: TRBJ2-1
abundance: few
d_gene: NA
v_gene: TRBV28

CDR3aa: CASSGLAGGTYEQYF
CDR3nt: TGTGCCAGCAGCGGACTAGCGGGGGGGACCTACGAGCAGTACTTC
j_gene: TRBJ2-7
abundance: NA
d_gene: TRBD2
v_gene: TRBV12-3/TRBV12-4

CDR3aa: CASSFASLGEAFF
CDR3nt: TGTGCCAGCAGTTTTGCGTCTCTCGGTGAAGCTTTCTTT
j_gene: TRBJ1-1
abundance: few
d_gene: NA
v_gene: TRBV12-3/TRBV12-4

CDR3aa: CSVPAGPYGYTF
CDR3nt: TGCAGCGTCCCCGCGGGCCCCTATGGCTACACCTTC
j_gene: TRBJ1-2
abundance: NA
d_gene: NA
v_gene: TRBV29-1

CDR3aa: CASSQDSWGTQYF
CDR3nt: TGCGCCAGCAGCCAAGACAGCTGGGGTACGCAGTATTTT
j_gene: TRBJ2-3
abundance: few
d_gene: NA
v_gene: TRBV4-3

CDR3aa: CASSQPGGDTQYF
CDR3nt: TGCGCCAGCAGCCAACCAGGGGGAGATACGCAGTATTTT
j_gene: TRBJ2-3
abundance: NA
d_gene: TRBD1
v_gene: TRBV4-1

CDR3aa: CASSPHLSGGTDTQYF
CDR3nt: TGTGCCAGTAGCCCACACCTTAGCGGGGGCACAGATACGCAGTATTTT
j_gene: TRBJ2-3
abundance: NA
d_gene: TRBD2
v_gene: TRBV7-3

CDR3aa: CASSKRVGSSYEQYF
CDR3nt: TGTGCCAGCAGTAAACGTGTAGGGAGCTCCTACGAGCAGTACTTC
j_gene: TRBJ2-7
abundance: NA
d_gene: NA
v_gene: TRBV27

CDR3aa: CASSQDGKGSTDTQYF
CDR3nt: TGCGCCAGCAGCCAAGATGGGAAGGGGAGCACAGATACGCAGTATTTT
j_gene: TRBJ2-3
abundance: NA
d_gene: NA
v_gene: TRBV4-3

CDR3aa: CSASFGAALTNTGELFF
CDR3nt: TGCAGTGCTAGTTTCGGGGCAGCATTAACGAACACCGGGGAGCTGTTTTTT
j_gene: TRBJ2-2
abundance: NA
d_gene: NA
v_gene: TRBV20-1

CDR3aa: CASSLSDGFNYGYTF
CDR3nt: TGTGCCAGCAGCTTATCTGACGGCTTTAACTATGGCTACACCTTC
j_gene: TRBJ1-2
abundance: few
d_gene: NA
v_gene: TRBV7-6

CDR3aa: CASSPPGLAHEQFF
CDR3nt: TGTGCCAGCAGCCCCCCGGGACTAGCTCATGAGCAGTTCTTC
j_gene: TRBJ2-1
abundance: few
d_gene: TRBD2
v_gene: TRBV7-9

CDR3aa: CASRGQRNSYEQYF
CDR3nt: TGTGCCAGTAGGGGACAGCGAAACTCCTACGAGCAGTACTTC
j_gene: TRBJ2-7
abundance: NA
d_gene: TRBD1
v_gene: TRBV19

CDR3aa: CASSLGPISSYNEQFF
CDR3nt: TGTGCCAGCAGCTTAGGTCCGATCAGCTCCTACAATGAGCAGTTCTTC
j_gene: TRBJ2-1
abundance: NA
d_gene: NA
v_gene: TRBV11-1

CDR3aa: CASSIGEEQYF
CDR3nt: TGCGCCAGCAGCATAGGGGAGGAGCAGTACTTC
j_gene: TRBJ2-7
abundance: NA
d_gene: NA
v_gene: TRBV4-1

CDR3aa: CASSIGTPLGYGYTF
CDR3nt: TGTGCCAGCAGCATCGGGACACCTCTGGGCTATGGCTACACCTTC
j_gene: TRBJ1-2
abundance: NA
d_gene: NA
v_gene: TRBV7-9

CDR3aa: CSVGLGFTDTQYF
CDR3nt: TGCAGCGTTGGGCTAGGCTTCACAGATACGCAGTATTTT
j_gene: TRBJ2-3
abundance: once
d_gene: NA
v_gene: TRBV29-1

CDR3aa: CSARLLAGINEQFF
CDR3nt: TGCAGTGCTAGATTACTAGCGGGGATCAATGAGCAGTTCTTC
j_gene: TRBJ2-1
abundance: NA
d_gene: TRBD2
v_gene: TRBV20-1

CDR3aa: CATSRKNPLGQGKWTQYF
CDR3nt: TGTGCCACCAGCAGAAAGAACCCCCTCGGACAGGGAAAGTGGACCCAGTACTTC
j_gene: TRBJ2-5
abundance: few
d_gene: TRBD1
v_gene: TRBV15

CDR3aa: CASSPGGEGQPQHF
CDR3nt: TGCGCCAGCAGCCCAGGGGGCGAGGGTCAGCCCCAGCATTTT
j_gene: TRBJ1-5
abundance: few
d_gene: TRBD1
v_gene: TRBV4-1

CDR3aa: CSVEGDTDYEQYF
CDR3nt: TGCAGCGTTGAAGGGGACACGGACTACGAGCAGTACTTC
j_gene: TRBJ2-7
abundance: NA
d_gene: NA
v_gene: TRBV29-1

CDR3aa: CASSLTDRVQETQYF
CDR3nt: TGTGCCAGCAGCTTAACGGACAGGGTGCAAGAGACCCAGTACTTC
j_gene: TRBJ2-5
abundance: NA
d_gene: TRBD1
v_gene: TRBV7-9

CDR3aa: CASSSSNRAWGYEQYF
CDR3nt: TGTGCCAGCAGTTCCTCCAACAGGGCCTGGGGGTACGAGCAGTACTTC
j_gene: TRBJ2-7
abundance: NA
d_gene: NA
v_gene: TRBV12-3/TRBV12-4

CDR3aa: CASSHSGVNTEAFF
CDR3nt: TGCGCCAGCAGCCATTCAGGGGTAAACACTGAAGCTTTCTTT
j_gene: TRBJ1-1
abundance: NA
d_gene: NA
v_gene: TRBV4-1

CDR3aa: CASTPGLAMETQYF
CDR3nt: TGTGCCAGTACCCCGGGACTAGCGATGGAGACCCAGTACTTC
j_gene: TRBJ2-5
abundance: few
d_gene: TRBD2
v_gene: TRBV19

CDR3aa: CSARGGQDLYGYTF
CDR3nt: TGCAGTGCTAGAGGGGGACAGGATTTATATGGCTACACCTTC
j_gene: TRBJ1-2
abundance: NA
d_gene: TRBD1
v_gene: TRBV20-1

CDR3aa: CASSEAGGNEKLFF
CDR3nt: TGCGCCAGCAGTGAGGCAGGGGGGAATGAAAAACTGTTTTTT
j_gene: TRBJ1-4
abundance: NA
d_gene: TRBD1
v_gene: TRBV10-2

CDR3aa: CASSQGRGMDTQYF
CDR3nt: TGCGCCAGCAGCCAAGGGAGGGGCATGGATACGCAGTATTTT
j_gene: TRBJ2-3
abundance: NA
d_gene: NA
v_gene: TRBV4-1

CDR3aa: CSVEVAWSEASYEQYF
CDR3nt: TGCAGCGTTGAAGTGGCATGGTCAGAGGCCTCCTACGAGCAGTACTTC
j_gene: TRBJ2-7
abundance: NA
d_gene: NA
v_gene: TRBV29-1

CDR3aa: CASSSRDIYSNQPQHF
CDR3nt: TGTGCCAGCAGTAGCAGGGACATCTATAGCAATCAGCCCCAGCATTTT
j_gene: TRBJ1-5
abundance: NA
d_gene: NA
v_gene: TRBV6-2/TRBV6-3

CDR3aa: CASSQDLRGRTDTQYF
CDR3nt: TGTGCCAGCAGCCAAGATCTGCGGGGTAGAACAGATACGCAGTATTTT
j_gene: TRBJ2-3
abundance: NA
d_gene: NA
v_gene: TRBV4-2

CDR3aa: CASSHSVRTGELFF
CDR3nt: TGTGCCAGCAGTCACTCAGTGCGGACCGGGGAGCTGTTTTTT
j_gene: TRBJ2-2
abundance: many
d_gene: NA
v_gene: TRBV28

CDR3aa: CAIRTGGAGEQYF
CDR3nt: TGTGCCATCAGGACAGGGGGCGCGGGGGAGCAGTACTTC
j_gene: TRBJ2-7
abundance: NA
d_gene: TRBD1
v_gene: TRBV10-3

CDR3aa: CASSLGSSVKSGYTF
CDR3nt: TGTGCCAGTAGTTTGGGGAGTTCTGTCAAGAGTGGCTACACCTTC
j_gene: TRBJ1-2
abundance: few
d_gene: NA
v_gene: TRBV19

CDR3aa: CASSFPSGSNYGYTF
CDR3nt: TGTGCCAGCAGCTTTCCCAGCGGTTCTAACTATGGCTACACCTTC
j_gene: TRBJ1-2
abundance: many
d_gene: NA
v_gene: TRBV7-2